The rows below give T cell receptor beta chains drawn from one sample of a study of T cells in Graves' hyperthyroidism and ophthalmopathy. TCRdb re-called the multiplex PCR reads through MiXCR, storing one row per CDR3 protein. Counted here are some 440,000 distinct CDR3 sequences, around 14% occurring once; the ten biggest clones make up roughly 7.4%. Sequenced sample: blood. Source of these receptors: a woman aged 18 to 35 with Graves' hyperthyroidism. Both conserved end residues are part of each CDR3. D genes are given only for firm matches. Only some rows state a clone size, as once, few, many or a class for expanded clones.

CDR3 | DNA | J | V | size | D
CASSFGQGGTGELFF | TGTGCCAGCAGTTTCGGACAGGGGGGCACCGGGGAGCTGTTTTTT | TRBJ2-2 | TRBV6-1 | many | TRBD1
CASSFRTSGTNTGELFF | TGTGCCAGCAGCTTTAGGACTAGCGGGACGAACACCGGGGAGCTGTTTTTT | TRBJ2-2 | TRBV7-9 | . | TRBD2
CSATGLGMNTEAFF | TGCAGCGCCACAGGTCTAGGAATGAACACTGAAGCTTTCTTT | TRBJ1-1 | TRBV29-1 | few | .
CASSHSGSSYNEQFF | TGTGCCAGCAGTCATAGCGGGAGTTCCTACAATGAGCAGTTCTTC | TRBJ2-1 | TRBV6-1 | few | TRBD2
CSASGIVSGAGGTDTQYF | TGCAGTGCTAGCGGAATTGTATCCGGGGCGGGCGGCACAGATACGCAGTATTTT | TRBJ2-3 | TRBV20-1 | many | .
CAARQGYNSPLHF | TGTGCCGCCCGACAGGGCTATAATTCACCCCTCCACTTT | TRBJ1-6 | TRBV12-3/TRBV12-4 | few | TRBD1
CASSTFRGQGNEKLFF | TGTGCCAGCAGCACCTTTAGGGGGCAGGGAAATGAAAAACTGTTTTTT | TRBJ1-4 | TRBV28 | many | TRBD1
CSASGRGETQYF | TGCAGTGCTTCGGGCCGAGGGGAGACCCAGTACTTC | TRBJ2-5 | TRBV20-1 | many | .
CASSEGDIASNQPQHF | TGTGCCAGCAGTGAAGGGGACATTGCTAGCAATCAGCCCCAGCATTTT | TRBJ1-5 | TRBV6-1 | . | .
CASSLGEQGNIQYF | TGCGCCAGCAGCTTGGGGGAACAGGGGAACATTCAGTACTTC | TRBJ2-4 | TRBV5-1 | . | TRBD1